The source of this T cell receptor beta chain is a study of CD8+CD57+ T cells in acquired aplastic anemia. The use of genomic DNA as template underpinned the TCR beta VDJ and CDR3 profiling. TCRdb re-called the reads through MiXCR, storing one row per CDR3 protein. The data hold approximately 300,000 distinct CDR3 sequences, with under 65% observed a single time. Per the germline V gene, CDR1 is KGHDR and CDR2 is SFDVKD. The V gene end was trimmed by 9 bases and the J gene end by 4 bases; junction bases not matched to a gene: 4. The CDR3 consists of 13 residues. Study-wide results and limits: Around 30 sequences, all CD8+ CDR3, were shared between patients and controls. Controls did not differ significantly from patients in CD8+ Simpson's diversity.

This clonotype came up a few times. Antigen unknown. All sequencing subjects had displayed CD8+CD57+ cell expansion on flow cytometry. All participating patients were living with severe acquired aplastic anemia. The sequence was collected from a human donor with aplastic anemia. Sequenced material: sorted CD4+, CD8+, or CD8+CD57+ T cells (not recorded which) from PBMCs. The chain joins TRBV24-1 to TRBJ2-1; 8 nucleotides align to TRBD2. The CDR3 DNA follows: TGTGCCACCTCGGCTAGCGGGTACAATGAGCAGTTCTTC. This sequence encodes CATSASGYNEQFF.